The 17 T cell receptor beta chains reported below all come from one sample, sequenced in a study of cytomegalovirus exposure and HLA in healthy donors. With 60 Vbeta and 13 Jbeta primers, the PCR was carried out. Method: immunoSEQ multiplex PCR; TCRdb's copy keeps in-frame clones and lacks some. The profile shows 110,000 or so clones, roughly 67% of them singletons. The sample consisted of PBMCs. Every receptor here comes from a man aged 18-30 years in good health and CMV-seropositive.

The CDR3 DNA reads TGTGCCAGCAGCTTAGGGTATCTAGGTGAAAAACTGTTTTTT. It codes for CASSLGYLGEKLFF. The V gene is TRBV11-2, the J gene TRBJ1-4, with D unresolved. The CDR3 has 14 amino acids. Per the germline V gene, CDR1 is SGHAT and CDR2 is FQNNGV. The ends were cut back, 1 base at V and 7 bases at J, with 10 bases in the middle.

This clone was observed a single time. The rearrangement joins TRBV5-8 to TRBJ2-5; 10 positions match TRBD1. CDR3 length: 15 residues. The germline V gene has CDR1 SGHTS and CDR2 YDEGEE. Trimming at V came to 2 bases and at J to 1 base, leaving 2 bases not matched to a gene. The chain's CDR3 is CASSFGDRGQETQYF. The CDR3 bases are TGTGCCAGCAGCTTTGGGGACAGGGGCCAAGAGACCCAGTACTTC. Together with reference TRBV5-8 and TRBJ2-5, the CDR3 gives the full variable domain: EAGVTQSPTHLIKTRGQQATLRCSPISGHTSVYWYQQALGLGLQFLLWYDEGEERNRGNFPPRFSGRQFPNYSSELNVNALELEDSALYLCASSFGDRGQETQYFGPGTRLLVL.

Notes on this clone: The same CDR3 arises from other DNA sequences in this sample as well. This chain uses TRBV2 with TRBJ2-1; TRBD2 aligns across 10 bases. Trimming cost V 6 bases and J 7 bases; bases outside gene matches: 3. Germline V gene data show CDR1 as SNHLY and CDR2 as FYNNEI. The CDR3 totals 13 residues. This CDR3 reads CASRIAGGNEQFF. The DNA for the CDR3 is TGTGCCAGCAGAATAGCGGGGGGTAATGAGCAGTTCTTC.

The V call is TRBV10-2, the J call TRBJ2-7, with TRBD2 matching 13 bases. Germline assignment: CDR1 WSHSY and CDR2 SAAADI. V gave up 5 bases and J gave up 4 bases; unmatched junction bases: 2. The CDR3 runs to 14 residues. CDR3 sequence: CASSRLAGGYEQYF. The CDR3 DNA reads as TGCGCCAGCAGTCGACTAGCGGGGGGATACGAGCAGTACTTC.

The chain links TRBV7-9 to TRBJ2-7, with 7 positions matching TRBD1. Germline trimming cut 10 bases from V and 0 bases from J; bases unmatched to any gene: 6. In germline, CDR1 is SEHNR, CDR2 FQNEAQ (reference sequence). The CDR3 loop spans 13 amino acids. DNA for the CDR3: TGTGCCATTACCGGGACAGACTCCTACGAGCAGTACTTC. It codes for CAITGTDSYEQYF.

This clone has just a few counts. The rearrangement uses TRBV7-3 and TRBJ2-1; TRBD1 aligns across 7 bases. Germline-derived CDR1 and CDR2 are SGHTA and FQGTGA. The CDR3 runs to 14 residues. The J segment lost 5 bases and the V segment lost 8 bases, leaving 9 bases of the junction unmatched. This chain's CDR3 is CASGVTGVDNEQFF. The CDR3 DNA reads as TGTGCCAGCGGTGTAACAGGGGTGGACAATGAGCAGTTCTTC.

This clone was seen only once. CDR3 in DNA: TGTGCCAGCAGCCCGCGGGCCTCGAGGGGGAATGAGCAGTTCTTC. The encoded protein is CASSPRASRGNEQFF. This sequence joins TRBV7-3 and TRBJ2-1, with a tentative D call TRBD1 (6 bases). The CDR3 runs to 15 residues. Germline V gene lookup returns CDR1 SGHTA and CDR2 FQGTGA. Deletions cut 5 bases from V and 7 bases from J, with 18 bases between.

The chain recombines TRBV18 with TRBJ1-6; unclear D gene. This CDR3 is 14 amino acids long. V lost 4 bases to trimming and J lost 0 bases, with 4 bases between them. CDR1 and CDR2 from the germline V gene are KGHSH and LQKENI. The DNA for the CDR3 is TGTGCCAGCTCACTCAGCTCCTATAATTCACCCCTCCACTTT. This translates into CASSLSSYNSPLHF.

The chain joins TRBV4-2 to TRBJ1-1; D not certain. V was clipped by 1 base and J by 0 bases, with 12 bases between them. The germline V gene has CDR1 LGHNA and CDR2 YNFKEQ. This CDR3 is 16 amino acids long. The CDR3 reads CASSQVSLSLNTEAFF. DNA of the CDR3: TGTGCCAGCAGCCAAGTTAGCCTTTCCCTGAACACTGAAGCTTTCTTT.

This sequence joins TRBV7-8 and TRBJ1-6; TRBD1 might be the D (5 bases). V lost 5 bases to trimming and J lost 7 bases, with 12 bases between them. Germline-derived CDR1 and CDR2 are SGHVS and FQNEAQ. The CDR3 is 14 amino acids. The CDR3 here is CASSVVGENSPLHF. CDR3 sequence (DNA): TGTGCCAGCAGCGTAGTAGGGGAAAATTCACCCCTCCACTTT.

A few counts support this clone. The chain employs TRBV6-5 and TRBJ2-7; TRBD1 matches 7 bases. CDR3 size: 14 residues. Germline lookup yields CDR1 MNHEY and CDR2 SVGAGI. V dropped 6 bases and J dropped 1; count of bases not matched to a gene: 6. CDR3 in amino acids: CASRPGQLSYEQYF. The CDR3 bases are TGTGCCAGCAGGCCGGGACAGCTATCCTACGAGCAGTACTTC.

The chain carries TRBV6-4 and TRBJ1-2; D is uncertain. CDR3 length: 13 amino acids. V was cut by 2 bases and J by 5 bases, with 9 bases left in between. The germline V gene encodes CDR1 MRHNA and CDR2 SNTAGT. The DNA of the CDR3 is TGTGCCAGCAGTGACCGGGAAAATTATGGCTACACCTTC. Its translation is CASSDRENYGYTF.

This clone was observed a handful of times. The genes are TRBV7-8 and TRBJ1-5, with a tentative D call TRBD1 (6 bases). Per germline, CDR1 SGHVS and CDR2 FQNEAQ. V was cut by 3 bases and J by 8 bases, with 14 bases left in between. The CDR3 loop spans 14 amino acids. The CDR3 spells CASSLGHPGEPQHF. DNA of the CDR3: TGTGCCAGCAGCTTGGGACATCCTGGGGAGCCCCAGCATTTT.

The chain couples TRBV4-2 to TRBJ2-2; 8 bases line up with TRBD2. V lost 1 base, J lost 0 bases, and 4 bases stayed unmatched. This CDR3 spans 17 amino acids. Germline V gene lookup returns CDR1 LGHNA and CDR2 YNFKEQ. CDR3 region: CASSQAGRGANTGELFF. CDR3 coding DNA: TGTGCCAGCAGCCAAGCCGGGCGGGGGGCGAACACCGGGGAGCTGTTTTTT.

A few counts support this clone. The chain recombines TRBV4-1 with TRBJ1-3; no definite D call. V was trimmed by 1 base and J by 0 bases, leaving 10 bases between them. CDR1 is MGHRA and CDR2 is YSYEKL in the germline V gene. The CDR3 has 16 amino acids. This CDR3 reads CASSQVLSPSGNTIYF. CDR3 bases: TGCGCCAGCAGCCAAGTTCTCAGTCCCTCTGGAAACACCATATATTTT.

The rearrangement uses TRBV30 and TRBJ1-5; a possible D gene is TRBD1 (6 bases). V lost 4 bases, J lost 0 bases, and 13 bases lay in between. The CDR3 totals 15 residues. Germline V gene lookup returns CDR1 GTSNPN and CDR2 SVGIG (reference sequence). CDR3 region: CAWKPGQYSNQPQHF. CDR3 coding DNA: TGTGCCTGGAAGCCGGGACAATATAGCAATCAGCCCCAGCATTTT.

V gene TRBV30 combines with J gene TRBJ2-5; weak D call: TRBD2 (7 bases). The last part of the DNA fits TRBJ2-7 better; the J call may be wrong. The CDR3 totals 15 residues. The V gene's germline CDR1 is GTSNPN and CDR2 SVGIG (reference sequence). The CDR3 bases are TGTGCCTGGAGTACTAGCTGGGGGGGCCGCTACGAGCAGTACTTC. Protein product: CAWSTSWGGRYEQYF.